These 8 T cell receptor beta chains were all obtained from the same sample, sequenced in a study of shared clonotypes between healthy human individuals. CD8 cells classed as naive were CD45RO-negative and positively selected for CCR7, excluding terminally differentiated effector memory CD45RA+ cells. TCRdb's table, derived via immunoSEQ multiplex PCR, lists solely in-frame clones and lacks some. This table has over 2,000,000 clones, roughly 93% appearing once. Sequenced material: naive CD8+ T cells from PBMCs. These receptors were collected from a man in his late teens or twenties in good health. Some clones in this sample may be carry-over from other donors' samples.

This clone showed up just once. The V and J genes are TRBV18 and TRBJ2-5; the D is unclear. With 3 bases removed from V and 5 bases from J, the gap between germline ends came to 13 bases. CDR1 and CDR2 from the germline V gene are KGHSH and LQKENI. CDR3 size: 14 residues. The CDR3 coding sequence is TGTGCCAGCTCACCTGTTCCGTCAATTGAGACCCAGTACTTC. This translates into CASSPVPSIETQYF.

This chain uses TRBV14 with TRBJ2-7; D uncertain. Germline V lookup: CDR1 SGHDN, CDR2 FVKESK. The V end was cut by 0 bases, the J end by 6 bases, with 9 bases between. The CDR3 has 13 residues. The CDR3 bases are TGTGCCAGCAGCCAAGATCTGGACGGCGAGCAGTACTTC. Amino acid sequence: CASSQDLDGEQYF.

The genes are TRBV11-1 and TRBJ2-1; 14 bases match TRBD2. The V gene's germline CDR1 is SGHAT and CDR2 FQDESV (reference sequence). CDR3 length: 15 amino acids. The V and J ends lost 4 bases and 9 bases, in that order; junction bases with no gene match: 5. For the CDR3, the DNA is TGTGCCAGCAGCTGGGGACTAGCGGGAGCCGGTGAGCAGTTCTTC. It is translated as CASSWGLAGAGEQFF.

This rearrangement joins TRBV28 to TRBJ2-6; D may match TRBD1 or TRBD2 (5 bases each). CDR1 is MDHEN and CDR2 is SYDVKM in the germline V gene. This CDR3 contains 19 residues. V lost 3 bases and J 2 bases, leaving 20 bases between the germline ends. CDR3 sequence: CASSFPGTPSDTGANVLTF. CDR3 in DNA: TGTGCCAGCAGTTTTCCAGGGACCCCAAGTGACACTGGGGCCAACGTCCTGACTTTC. Combining the CDR3 with reference TRBV28 and TRBJ2-6 gives the whole variable domain DVKVTQSSRYLVKRTGEKVFLECVQDMDHENMFWYRQDPGLGLRLIYFSYDVKMKEKGDIPEGYSVSREKKERFSLILESASTNQTSMYLCASSFPGTPSDTGANVLTFGAGSRLTVL.

The chain couples TRBV7-9 to TRBJ1-3, with unresolved D. Looked up from germline, CDR1 is SEHNR and CDR2 is FQNEAQ (reference sequence). The CDR3 length is 14 residues. The ends were cut back, 4 bases at V and 4 bases at J, with 11 bases in the middle. CDR3 in DNA: TGTGCCAGCAGCTCCACAGTGCACGGAAACACCATATATTTT. It translates to CASSSTVHGNTIYF. The variable domain in full, with the rest retrieved from reference TRBV7-9 and TRBJ1-3, is DTGVSQNPRHKITKRGQNVTFRCDPISEHNRLYWYRQTLGQGPEFLTYFQNEAQLEKSRLLSDRFSAERPKGSFSTLEIQRTEQGDSAMYLCASSSTVHGNTIYFGEGSWLTVV.

The rearrangement joins TRBV29-1 to TRBJ2-7, with 7 bases lining up with TRBD2. J lost 3 bases, V lost 6 bases, and 20 bases had no gene match. The CDR3 runs 17 residues. Looked up from germline, CDR1 is SQVTM and CDR2 is ANQGSEA. CDR3 in DNA: TGCAGCGTATTAATGGGACTGCTCGGAGGCGGGGGCTACGAGCAGTACTTC. Its protein product is CSVLMGLLGGGGYEQYF.

The chain combines TRBV19 with TRBJ1-5; D perhaps matches TRBD1 (6 bases). Germline loops: CDR1 LNHDA, CDR2 SQIVND (reference sequence). Trimming cost V 5 bases and J 1 base, with 15 bases left between them. This CDR3 has 16 amino acids. The chain's CDR3 is CASSDRTEESNQPQHF. CDR3 sequence (DNA): TGTGCCAGTAGTGACAGGACGGAGGAAAGCAATCAGCCCCAGCATTTT.

The rearrangement uses TRBV30 and TRBJ2-7, with D possibly TRBD1 on 5 matching bases. With 0 bases removed from V and 0 bases from J, the gap between germline ends came to 12 bases. CDR3 length: 15 residues. CDR1 is GTSNPN and CDR2 is SVGIG in the germline V gene (reference sequence). CDR3 loop: CAWSVGVKGSYEQYF. DNA of the CDR3: TGTGCCTGGAGTGTAGGGGTCAAGGGCTCCTACGAGCAGTACTTC.